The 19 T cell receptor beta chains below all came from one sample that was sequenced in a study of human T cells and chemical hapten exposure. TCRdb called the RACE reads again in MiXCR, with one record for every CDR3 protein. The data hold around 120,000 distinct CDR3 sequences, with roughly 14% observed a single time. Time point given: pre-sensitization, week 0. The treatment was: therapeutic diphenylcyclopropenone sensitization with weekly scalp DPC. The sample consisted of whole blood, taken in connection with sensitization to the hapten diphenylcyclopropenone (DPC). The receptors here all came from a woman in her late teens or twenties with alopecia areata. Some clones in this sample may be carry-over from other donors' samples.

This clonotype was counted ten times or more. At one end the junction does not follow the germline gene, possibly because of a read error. CDR3 loop: CASSLVETQYF. For the CDR3, the DNA is TGCGCCAGCAGCTTGGTAGAGACCCAGTACTTC. The V and J genes are TRBV7-2 and TRBJ2-5; D is undetermined. The V gene's germline CDR1 is SGHTA and CDR2 FQGNSA. This CDR3 comprises 11 residues.

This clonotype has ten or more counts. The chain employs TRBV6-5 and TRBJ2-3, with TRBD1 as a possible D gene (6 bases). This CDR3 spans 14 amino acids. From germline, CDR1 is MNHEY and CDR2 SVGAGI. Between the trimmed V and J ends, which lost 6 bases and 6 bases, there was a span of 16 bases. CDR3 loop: CASRSDSVSDTQYF. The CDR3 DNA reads TGTGCCAGCAGATCGGACAGTGTATCGGATACGCAGTATTTT.

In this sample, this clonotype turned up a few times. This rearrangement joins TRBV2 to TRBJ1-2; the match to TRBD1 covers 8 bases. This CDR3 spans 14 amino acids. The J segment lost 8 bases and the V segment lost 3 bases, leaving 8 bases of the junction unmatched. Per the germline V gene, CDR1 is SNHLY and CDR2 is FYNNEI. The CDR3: CASSDSTGVEGYTF. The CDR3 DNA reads TGTGCCAGCAGTGACTCGACAGGGGTCGAAGGCTACACCTTC.

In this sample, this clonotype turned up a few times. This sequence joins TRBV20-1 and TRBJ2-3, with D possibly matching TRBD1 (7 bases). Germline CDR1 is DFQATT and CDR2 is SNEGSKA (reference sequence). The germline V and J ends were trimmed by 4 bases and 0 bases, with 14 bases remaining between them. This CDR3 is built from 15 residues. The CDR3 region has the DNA TGCAGTGCTACGAACAGGGGAGGAAGCACAGATACGCAGTATTTT. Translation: CSATNRGGSTDTQYF.

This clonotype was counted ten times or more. CDR3 DNA: TGTGCCAGCAGCTTAGGCAGGGGGTCGAACACTGAAGCTTTCTTT. Encoded protein: CASSLGRGSNTEAFF. The chain joins TRBV11-3 to TRBJ1-1; 7 bases are shared with TRBD1. The V segment lost 1 base and the J segment 1 base; nucleotides outside the gene matches: 3. Looked up from germline, CDR1 is SGHNT and CDR2 is YENEEA. There are 15 residues in the CDR3.

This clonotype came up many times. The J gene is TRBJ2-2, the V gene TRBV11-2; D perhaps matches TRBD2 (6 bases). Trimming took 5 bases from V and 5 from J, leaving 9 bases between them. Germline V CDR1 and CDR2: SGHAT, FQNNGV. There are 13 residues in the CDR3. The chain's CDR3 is CASSLRGTGELFF. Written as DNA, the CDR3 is TGTGCCAGCAGCCTCCGGGGGACCGGGGAGCTGTTTTTT.

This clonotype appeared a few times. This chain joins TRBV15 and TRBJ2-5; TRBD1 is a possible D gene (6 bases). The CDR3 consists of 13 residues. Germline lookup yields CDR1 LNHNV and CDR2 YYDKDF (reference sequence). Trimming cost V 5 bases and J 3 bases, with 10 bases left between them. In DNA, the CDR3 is TGTGCCACCAGCCGGGACAAGAAAGAGACCCAGTACTTC. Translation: CATSRDKKETQYF.

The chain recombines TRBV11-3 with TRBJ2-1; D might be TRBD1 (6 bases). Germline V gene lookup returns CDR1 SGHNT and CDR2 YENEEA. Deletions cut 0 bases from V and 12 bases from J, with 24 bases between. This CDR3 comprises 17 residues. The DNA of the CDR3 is TGTGCCAGCAGCTTAGATATCAGGGGTTCCCCCCTATTGAGGCAGTTCTTC. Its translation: CASSLDIRGSPLLRQFF.

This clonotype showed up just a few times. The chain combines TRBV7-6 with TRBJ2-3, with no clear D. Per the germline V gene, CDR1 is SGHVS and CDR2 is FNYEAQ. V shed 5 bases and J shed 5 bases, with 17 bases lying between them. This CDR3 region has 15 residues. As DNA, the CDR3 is TGTGCCAGCAGCAGGTTCAACCCCCGAGAAGATACGCAGTATTTT. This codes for CASSRFNPREDTQYF.

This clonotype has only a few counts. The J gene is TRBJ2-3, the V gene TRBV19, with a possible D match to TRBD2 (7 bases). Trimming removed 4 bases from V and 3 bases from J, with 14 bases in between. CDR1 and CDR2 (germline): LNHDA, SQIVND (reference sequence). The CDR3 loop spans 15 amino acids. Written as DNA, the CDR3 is TGTGCCAGTAGTAATCCAGGGGAGGGGACAGATACGCAGTATTTT. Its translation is CASSNPGEGTDTQYF.

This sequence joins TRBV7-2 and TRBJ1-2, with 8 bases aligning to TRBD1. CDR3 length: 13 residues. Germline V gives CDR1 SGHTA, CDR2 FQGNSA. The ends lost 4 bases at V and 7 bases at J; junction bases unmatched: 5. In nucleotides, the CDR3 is TGTGCCAGCAGCTCGGACAGGGAGGCTGGCTACACCTTC. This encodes CASSSDREAGYTF.

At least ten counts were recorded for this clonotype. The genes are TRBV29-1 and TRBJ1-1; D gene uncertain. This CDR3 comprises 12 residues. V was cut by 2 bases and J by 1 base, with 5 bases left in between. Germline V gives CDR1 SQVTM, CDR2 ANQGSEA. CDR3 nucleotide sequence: TGCAGCGTTGAATGGAAGAACACTGAAGCTTTCTTT. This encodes CSVEWKNTEAFF.

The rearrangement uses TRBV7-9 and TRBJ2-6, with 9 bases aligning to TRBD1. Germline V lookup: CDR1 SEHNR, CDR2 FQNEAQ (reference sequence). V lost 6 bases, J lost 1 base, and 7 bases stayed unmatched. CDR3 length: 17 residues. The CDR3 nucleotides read TGTGCCAGCAGTCCCGGGACAGGGCGTTCTGGGGCCAACGTCCTGACTTTC. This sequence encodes CASSPGTGRSGANVLTF.

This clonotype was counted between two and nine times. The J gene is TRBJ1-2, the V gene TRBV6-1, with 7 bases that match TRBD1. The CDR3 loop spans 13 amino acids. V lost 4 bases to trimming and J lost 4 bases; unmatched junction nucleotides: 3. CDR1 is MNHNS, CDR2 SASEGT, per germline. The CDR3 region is CASSAGQSYGYTF. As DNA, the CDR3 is TGTGCCAGCAGTGCGGGACAGTCCTATGGCTACACCTTC.

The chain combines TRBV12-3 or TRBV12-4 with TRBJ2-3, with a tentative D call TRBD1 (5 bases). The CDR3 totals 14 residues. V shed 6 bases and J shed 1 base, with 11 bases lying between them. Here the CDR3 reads CASSRLQGTDTQYF. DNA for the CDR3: TGTGCCAGCAGCCGATTACAGGGCACAGATACGCAGTATTTT.

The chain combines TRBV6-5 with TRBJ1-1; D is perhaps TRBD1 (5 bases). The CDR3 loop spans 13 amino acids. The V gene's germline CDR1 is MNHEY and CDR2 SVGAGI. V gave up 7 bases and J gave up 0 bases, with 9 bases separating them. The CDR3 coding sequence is TGTGCCAGCAAGGGGCTCCTGAACACTGAAGCTTTCTTT. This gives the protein CASKGLLNTEAFF.

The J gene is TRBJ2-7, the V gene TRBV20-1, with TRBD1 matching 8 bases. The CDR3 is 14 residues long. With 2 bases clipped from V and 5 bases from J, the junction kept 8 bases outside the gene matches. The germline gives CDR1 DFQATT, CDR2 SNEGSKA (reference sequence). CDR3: CSARNGQGRDEQYF. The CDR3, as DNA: TGCAGTGCTAGAAACGGACAGGGAAGAGACGAGCAGTACTTC.

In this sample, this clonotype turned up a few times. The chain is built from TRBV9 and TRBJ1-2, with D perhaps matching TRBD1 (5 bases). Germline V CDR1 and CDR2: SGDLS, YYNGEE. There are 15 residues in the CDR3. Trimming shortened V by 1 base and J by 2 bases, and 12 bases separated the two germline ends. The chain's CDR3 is CASSVRPGHNYGYTF. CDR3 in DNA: TGTGCCAGCAGCGTACGGCCAGGGCACAACTATGGCTACACCTTC.

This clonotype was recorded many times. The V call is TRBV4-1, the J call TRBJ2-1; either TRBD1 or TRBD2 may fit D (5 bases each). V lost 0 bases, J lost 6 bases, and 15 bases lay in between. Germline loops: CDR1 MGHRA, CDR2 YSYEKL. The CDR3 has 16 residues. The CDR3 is CASSQDLGTSGNEQFF. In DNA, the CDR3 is TGCGCCAGCAGCCAAGATCTAGGGACCTCAGGCAATGAGCAGTTCTTC.